Listed below are T cell receptor beta chains from one sample, sequenced in a study of human T cells and chemical hapten exposure. TCRdb re-derived calls from the RACE reads in MiXCR, one entry per CDR3 protein. The sample has just over 70,000 distinct CDR3 sequences, over 8.5% seen once. This specimen was whole blood, taken in connection with sensitization to the hapten diphenylcyclopropenone (DPC). These receptors originate from a woman aged 50 to 60 with alopecia areata. Some clones in this sample may be carry-over from other donors' samples. Each CDR3 is given with its conserved first and last residue.

V gene: TRBV20-1
CDR3 protein: CSATTGGNNYGYTF

V gene: TRBV5-5
CDR3 protein: CASSLESYEQYF

V gene: TRBV7-2
CDR3 protein: CASSLVGGPGKETQYF

V gene: TRBV10-3
CDR3 protein: CAISQGGLADTQYF

V gene: TRBV28
CDR3 protein: CATGNTEAFF

V gene: TRBV29-1
CDR3 protein: CSVEGSPQGRVDYGYTF

V gene: TRBV28
CDR3 protein: CASSQTDRLSYEQYF

V gene: TRBV7-8
CDR3 protein: CASSLDGWPQHF

V gene: TRBV20-1
CDR3 protein: CSARRAGVATEAFF

V gene: TRBV7-2
CDR3 protein: CASSLAGTERNQPQHF

V gene: TRBV9
CDR3 protein: CASTRMNTEAFF

V gene: TRBV6-5
CDR3 protein: CASSYGQGADTQYF

V gene: TRBV4-3
CDR3 protein: CASSQDPFSGAYTDTQYF

V gene: TRBV28
CDR3 protein: CASRPGRLRTEAFF

V gene: TRBV27
CDR3 protein: CASSSRGAGTGELFF

V gene: TRBV10-3
CDR3 protein: CAITASKGDPNEKLFF

V gene: TRBV7-9
CDR3 protein: CASSLVADPGELFF

V gene: TRBV20-1
CDR3 protein: CSARRDQNTEAFF

V gene: TRBV6-5
CDR3 protein: CASSYSGQANQPQHF

V gene: TRBV5-4
CDR3 protein: CASSLDNSGANVLTF

V gene: TRBV29-1
CDR3 protein: CSALSYEQYF

V gene: TRBV6-2/TRBV6-3
CDR3 protein: CASKKAVGTGELFF

V gene: TRBV20-1
CDR3 protein: CSAGREGLYNEQFF